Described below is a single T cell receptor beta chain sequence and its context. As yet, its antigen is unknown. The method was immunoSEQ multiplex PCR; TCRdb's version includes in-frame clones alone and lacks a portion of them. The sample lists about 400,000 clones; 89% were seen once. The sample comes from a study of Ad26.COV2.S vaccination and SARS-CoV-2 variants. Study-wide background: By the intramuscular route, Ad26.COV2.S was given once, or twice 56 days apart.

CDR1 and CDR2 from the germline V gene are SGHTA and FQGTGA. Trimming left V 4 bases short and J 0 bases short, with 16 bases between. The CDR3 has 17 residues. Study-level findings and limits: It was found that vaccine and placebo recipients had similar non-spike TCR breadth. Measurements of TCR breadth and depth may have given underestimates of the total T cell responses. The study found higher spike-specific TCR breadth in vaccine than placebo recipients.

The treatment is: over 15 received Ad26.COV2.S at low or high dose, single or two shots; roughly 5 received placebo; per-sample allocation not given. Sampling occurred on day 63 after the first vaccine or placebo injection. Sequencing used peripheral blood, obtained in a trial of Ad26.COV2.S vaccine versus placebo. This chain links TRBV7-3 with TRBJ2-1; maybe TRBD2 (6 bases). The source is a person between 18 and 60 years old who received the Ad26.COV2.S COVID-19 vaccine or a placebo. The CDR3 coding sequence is TGTGCCAGCAGCTCCCGGGGAGCGGGTAGCTCCTACAATGAGCAGTTCTTC. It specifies CASSSRGAGSSYNEQFF.